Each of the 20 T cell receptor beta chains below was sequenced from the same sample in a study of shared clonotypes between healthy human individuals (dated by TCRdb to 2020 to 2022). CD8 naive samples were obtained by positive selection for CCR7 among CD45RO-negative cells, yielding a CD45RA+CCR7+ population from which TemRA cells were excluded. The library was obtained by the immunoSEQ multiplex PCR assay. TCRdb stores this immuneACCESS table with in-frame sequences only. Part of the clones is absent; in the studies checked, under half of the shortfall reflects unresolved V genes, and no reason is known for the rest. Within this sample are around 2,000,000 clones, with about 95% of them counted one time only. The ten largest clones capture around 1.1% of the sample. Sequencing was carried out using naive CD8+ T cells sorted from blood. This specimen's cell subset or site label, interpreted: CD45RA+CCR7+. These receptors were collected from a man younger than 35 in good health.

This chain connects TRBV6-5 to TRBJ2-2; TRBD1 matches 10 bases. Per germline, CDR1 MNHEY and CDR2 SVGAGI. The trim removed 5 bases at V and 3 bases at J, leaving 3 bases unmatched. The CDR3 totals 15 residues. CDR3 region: CASSTDRGYTGELFF. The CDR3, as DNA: TGTGCCAGCAGTACGGACAGGGGGTACACCGGGGAGCTGTTTTTT.

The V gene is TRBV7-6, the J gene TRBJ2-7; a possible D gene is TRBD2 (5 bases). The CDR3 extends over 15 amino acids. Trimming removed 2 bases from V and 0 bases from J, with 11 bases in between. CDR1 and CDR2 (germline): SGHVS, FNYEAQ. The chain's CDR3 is CASSLWPGSSYEQYF. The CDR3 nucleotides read TGTGCCAGCAGCTTATGGCCGGGAAGCTCCTACGAGCAGTACTTC.

As DNA, the CDR3 is TGTGCCAGCAGTCAATTGACTAGCGGAGGCTCCTACGAGCAGTACTTC. It encodes CASSQLTSGGSYEQYF. The chain joins TRBV27 to TRBJ2-7; 9 bases align to TRBD2. Per germline, CDR1 MNHEY and CDR2 SMNVEV (reference sequence). The CDR3 has 16 amino acids. The V segment lost 5 bases and the J segment 0 bases; nucleotides outside the gene matches: 8.

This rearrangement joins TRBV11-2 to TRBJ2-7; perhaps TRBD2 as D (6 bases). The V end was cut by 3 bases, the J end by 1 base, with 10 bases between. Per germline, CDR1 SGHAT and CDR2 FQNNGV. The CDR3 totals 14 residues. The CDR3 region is CASSLHGGSYEQYF. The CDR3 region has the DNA TGTGCCAGCAGCTTGCACGGGGGTTCCTACGAGCAGTACTTC.

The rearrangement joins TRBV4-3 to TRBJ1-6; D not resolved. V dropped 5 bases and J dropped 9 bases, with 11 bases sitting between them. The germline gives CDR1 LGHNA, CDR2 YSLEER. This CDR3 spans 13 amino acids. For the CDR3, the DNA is TGCGCCAGCAGCGAGTGGGCTGGTTCACCCCTCCACTTT. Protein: CASSEWAGSPLHF.

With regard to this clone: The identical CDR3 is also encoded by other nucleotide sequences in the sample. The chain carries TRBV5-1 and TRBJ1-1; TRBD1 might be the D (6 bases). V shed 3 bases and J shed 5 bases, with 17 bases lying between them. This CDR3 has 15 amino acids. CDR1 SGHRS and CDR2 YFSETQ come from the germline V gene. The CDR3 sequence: CASSSATGGITEAFF. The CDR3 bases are TGCGCCAGCAGCTCGGCGACAGGCGGGATAACTGAAGCTTTCTTT.

The chain's CDR3 is CASSKVANSTDTQYF. The CDR3 DNA follows: TGTGCCAGCAGCAAAGTAGCAAACAGCACAGATACGCAGTATTTT. The V call is TRBV21-1, the J call TRBJ2-3; the table's D call of TRBD2 was not tested on the DNA. TRBV21-1 is recorded as a pseudogene. CDR3 size: 15 residues.

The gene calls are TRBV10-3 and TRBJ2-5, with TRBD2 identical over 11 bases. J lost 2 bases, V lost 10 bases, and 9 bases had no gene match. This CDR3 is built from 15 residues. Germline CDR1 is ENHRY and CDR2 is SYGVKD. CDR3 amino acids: CATALLAGGQETQYF. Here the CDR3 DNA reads TGTGCCACCGCACTTCTAGCGGGGGGACAAGAGACCCAGTACTTC.

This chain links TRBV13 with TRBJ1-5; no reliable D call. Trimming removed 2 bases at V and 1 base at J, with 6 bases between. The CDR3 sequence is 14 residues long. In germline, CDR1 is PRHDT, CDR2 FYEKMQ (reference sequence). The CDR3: CASSLSVSNQPQHF. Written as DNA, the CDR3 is TGTGCCAGCAGCTTATCTGTAAGCAATCAGCCCCAGCATTTT.

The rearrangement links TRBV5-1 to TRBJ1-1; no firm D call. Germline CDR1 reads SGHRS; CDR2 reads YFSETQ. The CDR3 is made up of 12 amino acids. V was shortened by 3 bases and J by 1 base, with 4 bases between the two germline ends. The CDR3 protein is CASSYENTEAFF. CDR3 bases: TGCGCCAGCAGCTATGAGAACACTGAAGCTTTCTTT.

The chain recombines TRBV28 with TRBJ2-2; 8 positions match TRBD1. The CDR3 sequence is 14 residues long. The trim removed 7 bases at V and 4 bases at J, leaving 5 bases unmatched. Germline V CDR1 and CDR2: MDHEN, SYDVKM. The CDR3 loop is CASTDRGGTGELFF. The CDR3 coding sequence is TGTGCCAGCACTGACAGGGGAGGCACCGGGGAGCTGTTTTTT.

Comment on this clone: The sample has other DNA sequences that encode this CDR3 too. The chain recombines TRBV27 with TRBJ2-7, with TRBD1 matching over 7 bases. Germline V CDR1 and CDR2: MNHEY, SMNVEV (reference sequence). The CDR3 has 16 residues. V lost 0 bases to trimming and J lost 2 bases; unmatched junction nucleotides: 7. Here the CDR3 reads CASSLSPGTATYEQYF. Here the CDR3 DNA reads TGTGCCAGCAGTTTATCGCCAGGGACAGCCACCTACGAGCAGTACTTC.

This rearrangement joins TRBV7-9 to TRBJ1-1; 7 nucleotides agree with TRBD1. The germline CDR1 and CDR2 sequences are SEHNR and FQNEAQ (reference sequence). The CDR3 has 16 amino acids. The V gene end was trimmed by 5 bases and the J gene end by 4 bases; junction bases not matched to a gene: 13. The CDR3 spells CASSGGRDRGTTEAFF. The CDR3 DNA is TGTGCCAGCAGCGGCGGCCGGGACAGAGGAACCACTGAAGCTTTCTTT.

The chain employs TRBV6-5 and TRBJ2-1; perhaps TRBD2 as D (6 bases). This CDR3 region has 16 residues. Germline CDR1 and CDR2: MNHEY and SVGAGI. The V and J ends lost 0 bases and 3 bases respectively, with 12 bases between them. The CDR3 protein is CASSYSSLAGYNEQFF. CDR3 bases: TGTGCCAGCAGTTACTCGTCACTAGCTGGCTACAATGAGCAGTTCTTC.

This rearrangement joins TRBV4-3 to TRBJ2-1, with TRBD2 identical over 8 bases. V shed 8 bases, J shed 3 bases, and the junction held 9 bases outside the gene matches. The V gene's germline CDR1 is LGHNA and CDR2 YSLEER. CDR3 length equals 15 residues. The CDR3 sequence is CASGQRESFYNEQFF. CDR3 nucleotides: TGCGCCAGCGGGCAGCGGGAGTCATTCTACAATGAGCAGTTCTTC.

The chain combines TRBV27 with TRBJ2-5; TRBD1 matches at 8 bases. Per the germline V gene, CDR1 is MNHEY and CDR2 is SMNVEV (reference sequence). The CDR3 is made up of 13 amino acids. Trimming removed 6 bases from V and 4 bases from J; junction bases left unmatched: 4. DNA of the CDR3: TGTGCCAGCAGCCCGACAGGGGTAGAGACCCAGTACTTC. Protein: CASSPTGVETQYF.

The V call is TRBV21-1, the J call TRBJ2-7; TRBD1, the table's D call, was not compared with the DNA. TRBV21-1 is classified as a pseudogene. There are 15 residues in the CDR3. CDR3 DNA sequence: TGTGCCAGCAGCTCAATGGGACAGGGACCCTACGAGCAGTACTTC. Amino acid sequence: CASSSMGQGPYEQYF.

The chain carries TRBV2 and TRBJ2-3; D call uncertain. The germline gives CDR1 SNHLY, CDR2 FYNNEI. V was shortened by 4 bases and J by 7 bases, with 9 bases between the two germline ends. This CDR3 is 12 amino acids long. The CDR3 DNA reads TGTGCCAGCAGTGGCCCCCTGTATACGCAGTATTTT. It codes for CASSGPLYTQYF.

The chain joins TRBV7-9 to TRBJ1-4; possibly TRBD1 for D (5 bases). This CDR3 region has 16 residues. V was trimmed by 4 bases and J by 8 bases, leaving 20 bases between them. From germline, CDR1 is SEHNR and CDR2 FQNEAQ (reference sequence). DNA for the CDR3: TGTGCCAGCAGCTCCCTGATTATGGGACCGGAGGAAAAACTGTTTTTT. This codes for CASSSLIMGPEEKLFF.

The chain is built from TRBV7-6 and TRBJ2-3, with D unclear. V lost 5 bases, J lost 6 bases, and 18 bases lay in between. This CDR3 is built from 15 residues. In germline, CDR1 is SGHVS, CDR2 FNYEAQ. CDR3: CASSLSPGPTDTQYF. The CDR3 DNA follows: TGTGCCAGCAGCCTGAGCCCGGGCCCAACGGATACGCAGTATTTT.